The clone carrying this T cell receptor (beta chain) was found once. CDR1 and CDR2 from the germline V gene are LNHDA and SQIVND (reference sequence). The ends lost 7 bases at V and 4 bases at J; junction bases unmatched: 10. The CDR3 has 16 residues. This sample was taken from a study of T cell changes during pregnancy in multiple sclerosis. Generated by immunoSEQ multiplex PCR, the TCRdb table keeps only in-frame clones and is missing some. This table holds tens of thousands of clones, more than 75% found once. The receptor was derived from a female donor in good health, enrolled as a control in a pregnancy study. This chain connects TRBV19 to TRBJ2-2; 9 positions agree with TRBD1. The source was CD8+ T cells from peripheral blood mononuclear cells, collected after pregnancy. CDR3 bases: TGTGCCAGTATCAACAGGGGGCGTCTTGGCACCGGGGAGCTGTTTTTT. Translation gives CASINRGRLGTGELFF.